These T cell receptor beta chains were read from a single sample in a study of OX40 agonist ivuxolimab in advanced cancers. Using immunoSEQ multiplex PCR, the repertoire was profiled, and TCRdb retains in-frame clones only, with some absent. The sample has about 54,000 clones, 80% to 95% seen once. The sample consisted of CD4+ or CD8+ T cells sorted from blood, taken in a trial of the OX40 agonist ivuxolimab. The receptor source for this set is an adult with an advanced solid tumor such as melanoma, head and neck, liver or kidney cancer. CDR3s leave out the opening cysteine and the closing phenylalanine or tryptophan. Fields, in order: J gene, V gene, D gene, CDR3 protein. D genes are given only for firm matches.

>TRBJ2-7|TRBV5-4|NA
ASSLGGDYEQY
>TRBJ1-1|TRBV6-5|NA
ASSYGLGTEAF
>TRBJ2-1|TRBV28|TRBD1
ASSLSTGDQEF
>TRBJ2-3|TRBV7-2|NA
ASSLGRLPYTDTQY
>TRBJ2-3|TRBV19|TRBD1
ASSTTGTDTQY
>TRBJ2-1|TRBV6-4|NA
ASSDSRRGTEQF
>TRBJ2-2|TRBV7-6|TRBD2
ASSPRGVGGELF
>TRBJ1-5|TRBV13|TRBD1
ASSWGQDRGLQPQH
>TRBJ2-1|TRBV9|TRBD1
ASSVEGAWNEQF
>TRBJ2-5|TRBV18|NA
ASSRGAMYQETQY
>TRBJ1-2|TRBV7-6|NA
ASSSTTGHYGYT
>TRBJ1-5|TRBV19|NA
ASSITGQLNQPQH
>TRBJ2-2|TRBV13|NA
ASSSLIPGNTGELF
>TRBJ2-7|TRBV29-1|TRBD1
SVVGLTGALAYEQY
>TRBJ2-3|TRBV28|NA
ASSPVLGPTDTQY
>TRBJ2-1|TRBV18|TRBD2
ATLAGAYNEQF
>TRBJ1-2|TRBV27|NA
ASTLFPGHPGYT
>TRBJ2-7|TRBV28|NA
ASSLLEDRYEQY
>TRBJ2-3|TRBV11-2|NA
ASSLGDGTDTQY
>TRBJ1-2|TRBV9|TRBD1
ASSDYQGVYGYT
>TRBJ2-1|TRBV25-1|NA
ASEHNEQF
>TRBJ2-7|TRBV7-9|NA
ASSLEDMREQY
>TRBJ1-1|TRBV7-3|NA
ASSLQMNTEAF
>TRBJ2-1|TRBV27|TRBD2
ASSNGASGYNEQF
>TRBJ1-1|TRBV6-5|NA
ASSSTGNTEAF
>TRBJ2-3|TRBV4-2|NA
ASSQGGLGSSTDTQY
>TRBJ2-1|TRBV11-2|TRBD2
ASSLPGLAGAYNEQF
>TRBJ2-7|TRBV21-1|NA
ASSTLTGAEYEQY
>TRBJ2-3|TRBV27|NA
ASSLNNPTRDTQY
>TRBJ2-7|TRBV6-1|NA
ASSPGSYEQY
>TRBJ2-1|TRBV4-1|NA
ASSPILTNEQF
>TRBJ2-7|TRBV25-1|TRBD1
ASSSGTGSLSYEQY
>TRBJ1-1|TRBV5-1|NA
ASSFEGSMNTEAF
>TRBJ2-6|TRBV5-4|NA
ASSLVGSSGANVLT
>TRBJ1-1|TRBV14|NA
ASSPYRDYTEAF
>TRBJ1-5|TRBV15|NA
ATSRGGTDDQPQH